One T cell receptor beta chain is described in this entry. Its antigen remains unidentified. Germline assignment: CDR1 SGHAT and CDR2 FQNNGV. Trimming removed 5 bases from V and 1 base from J; junction bases left unmatched: 7. The CDR3 is made up of 15 amino acids. These data belong to a study of cytomegalovirus exposure and HLA in healthy donors. Study conclusions and caveats: Later examination showed HLA-associated TCR beta chains had greater clonal expansion than equally common others.

The PCR had 60 Vbeta and 13 Jbeta primers. Using immunoSEQ multiplex PCR, the repertoire was profiled, and TCRdb retains in-frame clones only, with some absent. Of over 150,000 clones in the sample, more than 60% are singletons; the top ten hold approximately 1.3%. The chain recombines TRBV11-2 with TRBJ1-1, with 7 bases identical to TRBD1. Input material: PBMCs. This clonotype was obtained from a woman aged 25 to 39 in good health and CMV-seropositive. The CDR3, as DNA: TGTGCCAGCAGCGAGAGACAGGGAGGGAACACTGAAGCTTTCTTT. Translated: CASSERQGGNTEAFF.